A single sample gave rise to the 4 T cell receptor beta chains below, sequenced in a study of T cell changes during pregnancy in multiple sclerosis. Libraries were prepared by immunoSEQ multiplex PCR; TCRdb keeps only in-frame clonotypes and omits some of them. The sample yields under 80,000 clones, roughly 92% seen once. The starting material was peripheral blood, obtained after pregnancy. These receptors were collected from a female donor in good health, enrolled as a control in a pregnancy study.

This clone appeared once. The V call is TRBV19, the J call TRBJ1-6; weak D call: TRBD1 (6 bases). V was trimmed by 10 bases and J by 7 bases, leaving 17 bases between them. The V gene's germline CDR1 is LNHDA and CDR2 SQIVND (reference sequence). This CDR3 is built from 14 residues. The CDR3, as DNA: TGTGCCACGGGCCGGGGGGCTCTCAATTCACCCCTCCACTTT. Amino acids: CATGRGALNSPLHF.

V and J are TRBV27 and TRBJ1-6, with TRBD1 matching 11 bases. Germline CDR1 MNHEY, CDR2 SMNVEV (reference sequence). V lost 8 bases to trimming and J lost 10 bases; unmatched junction nucleotides: 10. The CDR3 totals 15 residues. The CDR3 bases are TGTGCCAGCGGCGAATGGGACAGGGGGTTATCACCCCTCCACTTT. Encoded protein: CASGEWDRGLSPLHF.

The chain has TRBV7-3 and TRBJ2-1; 15 nucleotides match TRBD2. The CDR3 is 18 residues long. The V and J ends lost 5 bases and 2 bases, in that order; junction bases with no gene match: 7. Germline V gene sequence: CDR1 SGHTA, CDR2 FQGTGA. The CDR3 DNA sequence: TGTGCCAGCAGCCGAGGACTAGCGGGAGGGCCTCCCTACAATGAGCAGTTCTTC. Its translation is CASSRGLAGGPPYNEQFF.

This chain links TRBV28 with TRBJ1-1, with D possibly matching TRBD1 (5 bases). The CDR3 loop spans 14 amino acids. The germline V gene has CDR1 MDHEN and CDR2 SYDVKM. Trimming took off 6 bases at V and 3 bases at J, with 14 bases between the two ends. In nucleotides, the CDR3 is TGTGCCAGCAGCACCCGGGGGAAGGACACTGAAGCTTTCTTT. This codes for CASSTRGKDTEAFF.